These 26 T cell receptor beta chains originate from one sample sequenced in a study of shared clonotypes between healthy human individuals. Sequenced by immunoSEQ multiplex PCR; TCRdb stores in-frame clones only, minus some. This sample carries 450,000 to 500,000 clones, almost 80% of them seen once, and the ten largest clones take 12%. Sequencing used PBMCs. The source is a woman aged 40 to 49 in good health. Some clones in this sample may be carry-over from other donors' samples.

Many counts were recorded for this clone. The chain links TRBV19 to TRBJ1-1; maybe TRBD1 (5 bases). The CDR3 length is 13 residues. Germline loops: CDR1 LNHDA, CDR2 SQIVND (reference sequence). V was shortened by 9 bases and J by 1 base, with 12 bases between the two germline ends. The CDR3 coding sequence is TGTGCCAGCCGACCGGGGGGGAACACTGAAGCTTTCTTT. Protein sequence: CASRPGGNTEAFF.

The rearrangement joins TRBV2 to TRBJ2-7; 10 bases agree with TRBD1. V was pared by 6 bases and J by 0 bases, with 5 bases of the junction left unmatched. Germline loops: CDR1 SNHLY, CDR2 FYNNEI. This CDR3 comprises 15 residues. In nucleotides, the CDR3 is TGTGCCAGCAGGAGGGACAGGGGCTACTCCTACGAGCAGTACTTC. This sequence encodes CASRRDRGYSYEQYF.

V usage is TRBV9 and J usage is TRBJ2-3, with D possibly matching TRBD2 (5 bases). CDR1 is SGDLS, CDR2 YYNGEE, per germline. Trimming left V 4 bases short and J 0 bases short, with 15 bases between. The CDR3 consists of 16 residues. As DNA, the CDR3 is TGTGCCAGCAGCCCCCGTTGGAGCGGAAGCACAGATACGCAGTATTTT. Amino acids: CASSPRWSGSTDTQYF.

This chain uses TRBV30 with TRBJ2-4, with 8 nucleotides matching TRBD1. J gave up 9 bases and V 6 bases, and 10 bases lay outside the gene matches. The germline V gene has CDR1 GTSNPN and CDR2 SVGIG (reference sequence). The CDR3 extends over 13 amino acids. CDR3 in amino acids: CACQTTGVGIQYF. CDR3 nucleotides: TGTGCCTGCCAAACGACAGGGGTCGGCATTCAGTACTTC.

This clone was counted a single time. The chain combines TRBV28 with TRBJ2-7; 9 bases line up with TRBD2. CDR3 length: 15 residues. Germline V CDR1 and CDR2: MDHEN, SYDVKM. Trimming removed 5 bases from V and 4 bases from J; junction bases left unmatched: 9. The DNA of the CDR3 is TGTGCCAGCAGTGAAGCGGGAGGTTGGAGGTACGAGCAGTACTTC. This gives the protein CASSEAGGWRYEQYF. The variable domain in full, completed from reference TRBV28 and TRBJ2-7, reads DVKVTQSSRYLVKRTGEKVFLECVQDMDHENMFWYRQDPGLGLRLIYFSYDVKMKEKGDIPEGYSVSREKKERFSLILESASTNQTSMYLCASSEAGGWRYEQYFGPGTRLTVT.

The V gene is TRBV5-1, the J gene TRBJ1-5; TRBD1 is a possible D gene (5 bases). There are 13 residues in the CDR3. The germline V gene has CDR1 SGHRS and CDR2 YFSETQ. The V end lost 3 bases, the J end lost 5 bases, and 9 bases lay between the germline ends. The DNA of the CDR3 is TGCGCCAGCAGCTGGGGGACGGATCAGCCCCAGCATTTT. As protein: CASSWGTDQPQHF.

The chain couples TRBV5-4 to TRBJ2-3; D might be TRBD1 (5 bases). The V gene lost 4 bases and the J gene lost 1 base, with 22 bases spanning the gap. The CDR3 spans 18 residues. CDR1 is SGHNT and CDR2 is YYREEE in the germline V gene (reference sequence). Here the CDR3 DNA reads TGTGCCAGCAGCCCACAACCCTCCAGGGCACCTCGCACAGATACGCAGTATTTT. Translated, it gives CASSPQPSRAPRTDTQYF.

The chain joins TRBV19 to TRBJ2-6, with D perhaps assigned TRBD1 or TRBD2 (5 bases each). This CDR3 has 17 amino acids. Trimming cost V 3 bases and J 0 bases, with 12 bases left between them. Germline V gene lookup returns CDR1 LNHDA and CDR2 SQIVND (reference sequence). The CDR3 here is CASSMGDPSSGANVLTF. CDR3 DNA sequence: TGTGCCAGTAGTATGGGGGATCCAAGCTCTGGGGCCAACGTCCTGACTTTC.

The CDR3 here is CASSQGIRETQYF. DNA of the CDR3: TGTGCCAGCAGCCAAGGGATCCGAGAGACCCAGTACTTC. This chain connects TRBV7-8 to TRBJ2-5, with no clear D. CDR1 and CDR2 (germline): SGHVS, FQNEAQ. The CDR3 totals 13 residues. V was clipped by 5 bases and J by 4 bases, with 11 bases between them.

The chain carries TRBV28 and TRBJ2-7, with 10 nucleotides matching TRBD2. The CDR3 is made up of 15 amino acids. Germline lookup yields CDR1 MDHEN and CDR2 SYDVKM. The V segment lost 2 bases and the J segment 1 base; nucleotides outside the gene matches: 2. For the CDR3, the DNA is TGTGCCAGCAGTTTAGCTAGCGGGAGTTCCTACGAGCAGTACTTC. Its translation is CASSLASGSSYEQYF.

The gene calls are TRBV12-1 and TRBJ2-7; the table assigns TRBD2, which was not confirmed against the DNA. TRBV12-1 constitutes a pseudogene. There are 13 residues in the CDR3. DNA of the CDR3: TGTGCCAGCAGCTTTTGTCCGGTCTACGAGCAGTACTTC. Translating gives CASSFCPVYEQYF.

This chain uses TRBV4-3 with TRBJ2-5; D gene uncertain. V lost 0 bases and J 7 bases, leaving 15 bases between the germline ends. Germline V lookup: CDR1 LGHNA, CDR2 YSLEER. CDR3 length: 15 residues. CDR3 coding DNA: TGCGCCAGCAGCCAAGAAACGGGCCCCCTCGGGACCCAGTACTTC. Translated: CASSQETGPLGTQYF.

This clone was counted between two and nine times. The V gene is TRBV7-9, the J gene TRBJ2-5; maybe TRBD2 (5 bases). This CDR3 has 16 residues. V lost 1 base to trimming and J lost 5 bases, with 17 bases between them. Germline V CDR1 and CDR2: SEHNR, FQNEAQ (reference sequence). CDR3 sequence (DNA): TGTGCCAGCAGCTTAGGTAGCGCCGGAGAGAGGGAGACCCAGTACTTC. Protein sequence: CASSLGSAGERETQYF.

The chain joins TRBV6-6 to TRBJ2-2; D possibly corresponds to TRBD1 (5 bases). The CDR3 runs to 14 residues. Trimming removed 7 bases at V and 2 bases at J, with 11 bases between. Germline V gene data show CDR1 as MNHNY and CDR2 as SVGAGI (reference sequence). The CDR3 nucleotides read TGTGCCAGCAATCCCAGGGATAACACCGGGGAGCTGTTTTTT. As protein: CASNPRDNTGELFF.

The chain has TRBV15 and TRBJ1-1; 7 nucleotides line up with TRBD1. CDR1 and CDR2 from the germline V gene are LNHNV and YYDKDF (reference sequence). V trimming: 1 base; J trimming: 8 bases; junction bases outside the gene matches: 10. The CDR3 has 15 residues. This CDR3 reads CATSRGQGRPWEAFF. CDR3 coding DNA: TGTGCCACCAGCAGAGGACAGGGCCGCCCATGGGAAGCTTTCTTT.

This chain uses TRBV4-1 with TRBJ2-1, with 16 bases matching TRBD2. The CDR3 is 20 amino acids. The germline V gene encodes CDR1 MGHRA and CDR2 YSYEKL. V lost 4 bases and J lost 2; bases outside the gene matches: 11. CDR3 DNA: TGCGCCAGCAGCCGAGCCGGGACTAGCGGGAGGGTCCCACCCTACAATGAGCAGTTCTTC. As protein: CASSRAGTSGRVPPYNEQFF.

The chain uses TRBV19 and TRBJ2-5, with 10 bases aligning to TRBD1. The junction had 8 bases not matched to a gene; V was cut back by 5 bases and J by 2 bases. The germline V gene encodes CDR1 LNHDA and CDR2 SQIVND (reference sequence). The CDR3 runs to 16 residues. The CDR3 spells CASSLGQGGIQETQYF. CDR3 coding DNA: TGTGCCAGTAGTCTAGGACAGGGGGGTATACAAGAGACCCAGTACTTC.

In its sample, this clone was seen once. This chain joins TRBV19 and TRBJ1-4, with D perhaps TRBD1 (6 bases). Germline assignment: CDR1 LNHDA and CDR2 SQIVND (reference sequence). Trimming took 3 bases from V and 8 from J, leaving 19 bases between them. This CDR3 comprises 16 residues. CDR3 nucleotides: TGTGCCAGTAGTATTGGGACAAGTCCTCGTTCCGAAAAACTGTTTTTT. This encodes CASSIGTSPRSEKLFF.

The chain employs TRBV28 and TRBJ2-2, with 7 bases that match TRBD2. This CDR3 has 16 amino acids. CDR1 is MDHEN and CDR2 is SYDVKM in the germline V gene. After removal of 1 base from V and 2 bases from J, the junction contained 4 bases not matched to a gene. The CDR3 loop reads CASSLLSGANTGELFF. Here the CDR3 DNA reads TGTGCCAGCAGTTTATTGAGCGGGGCCAACACCGGGGAGCTGTTTTTT.

In its sample, this clone was seen a few times. The chain employs TRBV28 and TRBJ2-7; D not resolved. V dropped 2 bases and J dropped 9 bases, with 8 bases sitting between them. The CDR3 is 11 residues long. Germline V gene sequence: CDR1 MDHEN, CDR2 SYDVKM. CDR3 region: CASSLANAQYF. Here the CDR3 DNA reads TGTGCCAGCAGTTTAGCCAACGCGCAGTACTTC.

The rearrangement links TRBV5-1 to TRBJ1-5; 8 bases fit TRBD1. Germline CDR1 SGHRS, CDR2 YFSETQ. Trimming cost V 2 bases and J 4 bases; bases outside gene matches: 5. CDR3 size: 15 residues. Here the CDR3 reads CASSFAGQGNQPQHF. In nucleotides, the CDR3 is TGCGCCAGCAGCTTCGCAGGACAGGGTAATCAGCCCCAGCATTTT.

The chain recombines TRBV6-6 with TRBJ2-3; unclear D gene. Germline CDR1 MNHNY, CDR2 SVGAGI (reference sequence). With 4 bases removed from V and 2 bases from J, the gap between germline ends came to 4 bases. This CDR3 is built from 12 residues. This chain's CDR3 is CASSFNTDTQYF. The CDR3 DNA follows: TGTGCCAGCAGTTTCAACACAGATACGCAGTATTTT.

CDR3 region: CASSKNFAIQETQYF. In nucleotides, the CDR3 is TGTGCCAGCAGTAAAAACTTTGCAATCCAAGAGACCCAGTACTTC. V usage is TRBV7-2 and J usage is TRBJ2-5; no clear D gene. V was clipped by 6 bases and J by 1 base, with 15 bases between them. The CDR3 loop spans 15 amino acids. Germline V gene sequence: CDR1 SGHTA, CDR2 FQGNSA.

Regarding this clone: Other nucleotide sequences from this sample produce the same CDR3. J is TRBJ2-3 and V is TRBV30; the D gene is possibly TRBD1 (5 bases). Germline CDR1 GTSNPN, CDR2 SVGIG (reference sequence). The CDR3 extends over 16 amino acids. Trimming took off 0 bases at V and 5 bases at J, with 18 bases between the two ends. Written as DNA, the CDR3 is TGTGCCTGGAGTGTAGTAGGGGTATCAAACCTAGATACGCAGTATTTT. It encodes CAWSVVGVSNLDTQYF.

V usage is TRBV18 and J usage is TRBJ2-7, with D perhaps TRBD1 (5 bases). Trimming cost V 0 bases and J 2 bases, with 14 bases left between them. The CDR3 has 16 amino acids. Germline V gene data show CDR1 as KGHSH and CDR2 as LQKENI. The CDR3 nucleotides are TGTGCCAGCTCACCACCCCCGGTGCCAGGGACCTACGAGCAGTACTTC. Amino acids: CASSPPPVPGTYEQYF. Drawing the rest from reference TRBV18 and TRBJ2-7, the complete variable domain is NAGVMQNPRHLVRRRGQEARLRCSPMKGHSHVYWYRQLPEEGLKFMVYLQKENIIDESGMPKERFSAEFPKEGPSILRIQQVVRGDSAAYFCASSPPPVPGTYEQYFGPGTRLTVT.

This clone has a single count. V gene TRBV5-8 combines with J gene TRBJ2-7; weak D call: TRBD1 (6 bases). Per the germline V gene, CDR1 is SGHTS and CDR2 is YDEGEE. The CDR3 runs 13 residues. V lost 4 bases to trimming and J lost 2 bases, with 10 bases between them. CDR3 region: CASSRTVTYEQYF. The CDR3 DNA reads as TGTGCCAGCAGCAGGACAGTTACCTACGAGCAGTACTTC.